These 23 T cell receptor beta chains originate from one sample sequenced in a study of blood T cells in healthy people across ages. A sample-barcoded 5' primer and a J-beta primer mix were used in a second PCR of roughly 6 to 12 cycles. TCRdb reprocessed the 5' RACE reads with MiXCR, giving one entry per CDR3 protein. The sample lists roughly 1.9 million distinct CDR3 sequences; 39% were seen once. The sample consisted of blood. These receptor sequences come from a human donor in good health.

This clonotype was recorded a few times. This chain connects TRBV6-6 to TRBJ1-2; 8 nucleotides line up with TRBD1. The J segment lost 4 bases and the V segment lost 5 bases, leaving 6 bases of the junction unmatched. CDR1 and CDR2 (germline): MNHNY, SVGAGI (reference sequence). The CDR3 is 14 residues long. DNA for the CDR3: TGTGCCAGCAGTAAGACAGGGGAGGTCTATGGCTACACCTTC. Translation: CASSKTGEVYGYTF.

This clonotype was picked up a small number of times. The chain joins TRBV7-9 to TRBJ2-1; D unresolved. The CDR3 is 14 amino acids. Trimming stripped 1 base from V and 12 bases from J, with 16 bases between. In germline, CDR1 is SEHNR, CDR2 FQNEAQ (reference sequence). The CDR3 DNA sequence: TGTGCCAGCAGCTTAGGTTTGTCTTCAGTCGGGCAGTTCTTC. It codes for CASSLGLSSVGQFF.

The V and J genes are TRBV5-1 and TRBJ2-4; 7 bases align to TRBD2. The DNA end is a closer match to TRBJ2-5, so the J assignment may be wrong. This CDR3 is 15 amino acids long. From germline, CDR1 is SGHRS and CDR2 YFSETQ. CDR3 protein: CASSLTWGLKETQYF. The CDR3 region has the DNA TGCGCCAGCAGCCTCACTTGGGGACTAAAAGAGACCCAGTACTTC.

The chain couples TRBV24-1 to TRBJ2-5; TRBD1 is a possible D gene (5 bases). The germline gives CDR1 KGHDR, CDR2 SFDVKD. The CDR3 sequence is 14 residues long. The V gene lost 0 bases and the J gene lost 4 bases, with 8 bases spanning the gap. CDR3 in amino acids: CATSDLSQGETQYF. The DNA for the CDR3 is TGTGCCACCAGTGATTTGAGTCAGGGAGAGACCCAGTACTTC.

This sequence joins TRBV7-2 and TRBJ2-1, with TRBD1 identical over 9 bases. The CDR3 is 15 residues long. Losses at the gene ends were 3 bases for V and 5 bases for J; bases not matched to a gene: 5. The germline V gene has CDR1 SGHTA and CDR2 FQGNSA. CDR3: CASSFRTGENNEQFF. In DNA, the CDR3 is TGTGCCAGCAGCTTCCGGACAGGGGAAAACAATGAGCAGTTCTTC.

The chain carries TRBV7-9 and TRBJ2-7; the D call may be TRBD1 or TRBD2 (5 bases each). Trimming shortened V by 7 bases and J by 3 bases, and 16 bases separated the two germline ends. The CDR3 is 14 amino acids. Germline V lookup: CDR1 SEHNR, CDR2 FQNEAQ (reference sequence). The DNA of the CDR3 is TGTGCCAGCACCGACCGGGACCTCAACTACGAGCAGTACTTC. Its protein is CASTDRDLNYEQYF.

At least ten counts were recorded for this clonotype. The chain combines TRBV6-2 or TRBV6-3 with TRBJ2-1; TRBD2 agrees at 8 bases. V gave up 2 bases and J gave up 6 bases; unmatched junction bases: 3. CDR3 length: 14 amino acids. Germline values: CDR1 MNHEY, CDR2 SVGEGT. The CDR3 protein is CASSYAGGPNEQFF. The CDR3 DNA is TGTGCCAGCAGTTACGCGGGGGGTCCCAATGAGCAGTTCTTC.

This clonotype was counted ten times or more. The rearrangement uses TRBV7-9 and TRBJ2-5; D might be TRBD1 or TRBD2, each matching 6 bases. The CDR3 is made up of 14 amino acids. Germline values: CDR1 SEHNR, CDR2 FQNEAQ (reference sequence). V dropped 5 bases and J dropped 0 bases, with 10 bases sitting between them. The CDR3 DNA follows: TGTGCCAGCAGCCGAGGGGGGTACCAAGAGACCCAGTACTTC. As protein: CASSRGGYQETQYF.

The CDR3 DNA follows: TGCAGTGCTGGCCGCACCAATCGGCATCAGCCCCAGCATTTT. Protein: CSAGRTNRHQPQHF. This sequence joins TRBV20-1 and TRBJ1-5; no definite D call. The V end was cut by 5 bases, the J end by 5 bases, with 16 bases between. The CDR3 is 14 residues long. From germline, CDR1 is DFQATT and CDR2 SNEGSKA (reference sequence).

For the CDR3, the DNA is TGTGCCAGCGGCGGCCCGCCTTTTAGCAATCAGCCCCAGCATTTT. Its protein product is CASGGPPFSNQPQHF. V is TRBV27 and J is TRBJ1-5, with D hard to call. From germline, CDR1 is MNHEY and CDR2 SMNVEV (reference sequence). V was trimmed by 8 bases and J by 0 bases, leaving 14 bases between them. The CDR3 runs to 15 residues.

This clonotype was observed a handful of times. This rearrangement joins TRBV29-1 to TRBJ1-4, with D uncertain. The CDR3 runs 14 residues. V dropped 4 bases and J dropped 3 bases, with 12 bases sitting between them. Germline CDR1 and CDR2: SQVTM and ANQGSEA. The CDR3 loop is CSVAGQGANEKLFF. The CDR3 nucleotides read TGCAGCGTTGCCGGCCAAGGAGCTAATGAAAAACTGTTTTTT. Based on the CDR3 plus reference TRBV29-1 and TRBJ1-4, the full variable domain is SAVISQKPSRDICQRGTSLTIQCQVDSQVTMMFWYRQQPGQSLTLIATANQGSEATYESGFVIDKFPISRPNLTFSTLTVSNMSPEDSSIYLCSVAGQGANEKLFFGSGTQLSVL.

J is TRBJ2-7 and V is TRBV6-5; D not resolved. CDR3 size: 16 residues. Trimming removed 2 bases at V and 2 bases at J, with 16 bases between. The germline V gene encodes CDR1 MNHEY and CDR2 SVGAGI. The CDR3 nucleotides read TGTGCCAGCAGTTACGGTTTCAAAAGAGCCCCCTACGAGCAGTACTTC. It yields the protein CASSYGFKRAPYEQYF.

This clonotype was counted between two and nine times. V and J are TRBV12-3 or TRBV12-4 and TRBJ2-5; the D gene could be TRBD1 or TRBD2 (5 bases each). The V end lost 3 bases, the J end lost 7 bases, and 21 bases lay between the germline ends. This CDR3 comprises 16 residues. The CDR3 DNA reads as TGTGCCAGCAGTTTCGTGTTTCAGGGCCCCCGGGGGACCCAGTACTTC. It specifies CASSFVFQGPRGTQYF.

With regard to this clonotype: A read error may be the cause here, since a much bigger clone is one base away. The genes are TRBV20-1 and TRBJ2-4; TRBD2 matches 8 bases. The CDR3 consists of 13 residues. V dropped 6 bases and J dropped 0; count of bases not matched to a gene: 1. In germline, CDR1 is DFQATT, CDR2 SNEGSKA (reference sequence). CDR3 nucleotide sequence: TGCAGTGCCGGGGGGGGAGCCAAAAACATTCAGTACTTC. It encodes CSAGGGAKNIQYF.

The genes are TRBV4-3 and TRBJ1-5; D ambiguous. Germline lookup yields CDR1 LGHNA and CDR2 YSLEER. The V gene lost 0 bases and the J gene lost 4 bases, with 10 bases spanning the gap. This CDR3 has 15 residues. For the CDR3, the DNA is TGCGCCAGCAGCCAAGATGTTACGGGTAATCAGCCCCAGCATTTT. Encoded protein: CASSQDVTGNQPQHF.

V gene TRBV6-6 combines with J gene TRBJ1-5; the match to TRBD1 covers 7 bases. Germline V gene lookup returns CDR1 MNHNY and CDR2 SVGAGI (reference sequence). V lost 6 bases, J lost 3 bases, and 5 bases stayed unmatched. The CDR3 loop spans 14 amino acids. This CDR3 is CASSATGPNQPQHF. For the CDR3, the DNA is TGTGCCAGCAGCGCGACAGGGCCCAATCAGCCCCAGCATTTT.

This sequence joins TRBV20-1 and TRBJ2-5, with 10 bases aligning to TRBD2. V lost 1 base, J lost 7 bases, and 15 bases stayed unmatched. The CDR3 length is 17 residues. Germline lookup yields CDR1 DFQATT and CDR2 SNEGSKA (reference sequence). The DNA for the CDR3 is TGCAGTGCTAGAGCGGGGTTGGGGACTAGCGACCCTAGGACCCAGTACTTC. Translating it yields CSARAGLGTSDPRTQYF.

V gene TRBV13 combines with J gene TRBJ1-2; D is unresolved. The CDR3 consists of 16 residues. Germline-derived CDR1 and CDR2 are PRHDT and FYEKMQ (reference sequence). Between the trimmed V and J ends, which lost 8 bases and 0 bases, there was a span of 19 bases. DNA of the CDR3: TGTGCCAGCTGGGAGTCCGGTTGGGAAGCTAACTATGGCTACACCTTC. Protein: CASWESGWEANYGYTF.

This clonotype was counted between two and nine times. Here the CDR3 DNA reads TGTGCCAGCACCGAAGGGGGTTACGAGCAGTACTTC. Translation: CASTEGGYEQYF. V is TRBV12-3 or TRBV12-4 and J is TRBJ2-5; D is perhaps TRBD1 (6 bases). The J call is in doubt because the DNA end fits TRBJ2-7 better. This CDR3 has 12 residues.

The CDR3 loop is CASSLGPLGSAGGETQYF. CDR3 sequence (DNA): TGTGCCAGCAGCTTAGGGCCCCTCGGGAGCGCTGGGGGAGAGACCCAGTATTTT. The chain is built from TRBV13 and TRBJ2-3; weak D call: TRBD2 (6 bases). V lost 0 bases and J 12 bases, leaving 28 bases between the germline ends. This CDR3 region has 18 residues. The germline CDR1 and CDR2 sequences are PRHDT and FYEKMQ (reference sequence). The full variable domain, with the rest looked up from reference TRBV13 and TRBJ2-3, is AAGVIQSPRHLIKEKRETATLKCYPIPRHDTVYWYQQGPGQDPQFLISFYEKMQSDKGSIPDRFSAQQFSDYHSELNMSSLELGDSALYFCASSLGPLGSAGGETQYFGPGTRLTVL.

In this sample, this clonotype turned up a few times. V gene TRBV27 combines with J gene TRBJ1-2; a possible D gene is TRBD1 (6 bases). Trimming pared 4 bases from V and 4 bases from J, leaving 19 bases between. This CDR3 is built from 16 residues. Germline CDR1 and CDR2: MNHEY and SMNVEV (reference sequence). CDR3 DNA sequence: TGTGCCAGCAGTTCACCGAATCGTCAGGACAGCTATGGCTACACCTTC. It yields the protein CASSSPNRQDSYGYTF.

This sequence joins TRBV12-5 and TRBJ1-1; a weak D match, TRBD1 (6 bases). Germline values: CDR1 LGHNT, CDR2 FRNRAP. With 0 bases removed from V and 4 bases from J, the gap between germline ends came to 6 bases. CDR3 length equals 13 residues. The chain's CDR3 is CASGLVGGTEAFF. The CDR3 nucleotides are TGTGCTAGTGGTTTGGTAGGGGGCACTGAAGCTTTCTTT.

The chain couples TRBV5-1 to TRBJ2-2; D tentatively fits TRBD1 or TRBD2 (5 bases each). The CDR3 totals 14 residues. CDR1 is SGHRS and CDR2 is YFSETQ in the germline V gene. V was shortened by 4 bases and J by 3 bases, with 10 bases between the two germline ends. The CDR3 here is CASSPGRDTGELFF. CDR3 sequence (DNA): TGCGCCAGCAGCCCGGGACGAGACACCGGGGAGCTGTTTTTT.